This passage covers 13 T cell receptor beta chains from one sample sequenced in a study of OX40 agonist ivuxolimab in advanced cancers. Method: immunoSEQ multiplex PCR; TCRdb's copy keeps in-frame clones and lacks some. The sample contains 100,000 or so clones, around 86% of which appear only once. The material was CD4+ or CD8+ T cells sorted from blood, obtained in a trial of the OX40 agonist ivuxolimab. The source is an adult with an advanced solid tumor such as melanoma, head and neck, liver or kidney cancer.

The CDR3 reads CASSSQGAWQPQHF. In nucleotides, the CDR3 is TGTGCCAGCAGCTCACAGGGGGCTTGGCAGCCCCAGCATTTT. The V call is TRBV7-2, the J call TRBJ1-5; 9 bases line up with TRBD1. The CDR3 covers 14 residues. V shed 4 bases and J 7 bases; nucleotides not matched to a gene: 5. CDR1 is SGHTA and CDR2 is FQGNSA in the germline V gene.

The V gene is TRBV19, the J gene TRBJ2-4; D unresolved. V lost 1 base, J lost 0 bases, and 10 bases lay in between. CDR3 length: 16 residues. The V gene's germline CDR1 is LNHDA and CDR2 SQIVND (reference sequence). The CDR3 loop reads CASSIGKQRAKNIQYF. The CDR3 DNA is TGTGCCAGTAGTATAGGCAAACAGCGAGCCAAAAACATTCAGTACTTC.

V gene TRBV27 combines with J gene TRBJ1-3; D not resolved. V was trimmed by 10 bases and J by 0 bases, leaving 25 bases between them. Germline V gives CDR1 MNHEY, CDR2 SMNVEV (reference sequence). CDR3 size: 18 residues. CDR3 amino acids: CATNWTTITPTSGNTIYF. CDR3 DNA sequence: TGTGCCACCAACTGGACGACAATCACACCGACCTCTGGAAACACCATATATTTT.

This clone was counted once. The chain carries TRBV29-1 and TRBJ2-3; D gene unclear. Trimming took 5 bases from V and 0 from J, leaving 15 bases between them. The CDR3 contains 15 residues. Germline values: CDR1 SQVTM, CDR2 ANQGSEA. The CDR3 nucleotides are TGCAGCGTTAGAAATACAGAAACTAGCACAGATACGCAGTATTTT. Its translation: CSVRNTETSTDTQYF.

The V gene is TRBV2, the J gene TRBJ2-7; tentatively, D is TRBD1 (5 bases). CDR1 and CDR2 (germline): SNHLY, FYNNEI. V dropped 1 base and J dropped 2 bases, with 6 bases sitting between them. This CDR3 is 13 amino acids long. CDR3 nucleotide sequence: TGTGCCAGCAGTGAAGTAGGGGCCTACGAGCAGTACTTC. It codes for CASSEVGAYEQYF.

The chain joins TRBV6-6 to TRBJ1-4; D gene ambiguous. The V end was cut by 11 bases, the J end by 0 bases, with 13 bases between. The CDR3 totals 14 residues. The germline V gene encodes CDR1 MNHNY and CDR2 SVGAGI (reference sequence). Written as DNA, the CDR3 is TGTGCCTCAACATCTCGTGCAACTAATGAAAAACTGTTTTTT. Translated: CASTSRATNEKLFF.

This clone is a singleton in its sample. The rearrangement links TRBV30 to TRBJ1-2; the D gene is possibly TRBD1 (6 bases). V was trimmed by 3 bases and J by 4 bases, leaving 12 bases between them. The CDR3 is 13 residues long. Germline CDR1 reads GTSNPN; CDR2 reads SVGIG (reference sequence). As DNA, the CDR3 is TGTGCCTGGAGCTTAGGACAGTCCTATGGCTACACCTTC. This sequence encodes CAWSLGQSYGYTF.

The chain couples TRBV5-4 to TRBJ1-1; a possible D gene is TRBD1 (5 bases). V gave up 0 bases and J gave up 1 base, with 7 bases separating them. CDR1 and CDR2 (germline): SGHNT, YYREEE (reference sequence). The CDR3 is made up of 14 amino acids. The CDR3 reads CASSLGDRNTEAFF. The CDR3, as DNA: TGTGCCAGCAGCTTGGGCGACAGGAACACTGAAGCTTTCTTT.

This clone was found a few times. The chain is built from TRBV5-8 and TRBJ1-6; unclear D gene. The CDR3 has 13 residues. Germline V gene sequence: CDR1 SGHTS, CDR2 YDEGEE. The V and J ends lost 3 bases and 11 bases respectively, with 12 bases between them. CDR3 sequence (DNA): TGTGCCAGCAGCTCGAGAGGCGGGCCACCCCTCCACTTT. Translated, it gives CASSSRGGPPLHF.

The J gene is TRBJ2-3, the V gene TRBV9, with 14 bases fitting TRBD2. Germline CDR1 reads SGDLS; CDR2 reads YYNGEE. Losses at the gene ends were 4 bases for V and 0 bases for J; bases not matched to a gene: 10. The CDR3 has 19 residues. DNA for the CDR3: TGTGCCAGCAGCCCCGGGACTAGCGGGGGTTTATCTAGCACAGATACGCAGTATTTT. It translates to CASSPGTSGGLSSTDTQYF.

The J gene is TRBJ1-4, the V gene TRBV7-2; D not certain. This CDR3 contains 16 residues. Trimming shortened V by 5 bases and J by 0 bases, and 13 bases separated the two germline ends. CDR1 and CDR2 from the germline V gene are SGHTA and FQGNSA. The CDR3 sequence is CASSAAHAATNEKLFF. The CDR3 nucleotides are TGTGCCAGCAGCGCAGCGCACGCGGCAACTAATGAAAAACTGTTTTTT.

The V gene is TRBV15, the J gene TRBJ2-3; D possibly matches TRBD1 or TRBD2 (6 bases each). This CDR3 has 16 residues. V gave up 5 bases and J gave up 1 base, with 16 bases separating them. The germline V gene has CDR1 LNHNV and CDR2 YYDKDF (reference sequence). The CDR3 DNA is TGTGCCACCAGCCCCCGCCGGGGGCAGGGCACAGATACGCAGTATTTT. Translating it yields CATSPRRGQGTDTQYF.

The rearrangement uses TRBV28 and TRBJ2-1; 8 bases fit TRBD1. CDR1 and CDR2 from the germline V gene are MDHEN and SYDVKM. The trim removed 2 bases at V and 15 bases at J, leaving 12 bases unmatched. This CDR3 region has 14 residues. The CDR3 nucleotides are TGTGCCAGCAGTTTAATAGGCGCCGACAGGGGACGGTTCTTC. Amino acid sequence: CASSLIGADRGRFF.